The 17 T cell receptor beta chains given below trace back to one sample, sequenced in a study of T cells in women clearing cervical HPV infection. Libraries were prepared by immunoSEQ multiplex PCR; TCRdb keeps only in-frame clonotypes and omits some of them. The sample spans approximately 44,000 clones; the ten largest clones claim 1.2%. The sequenced sample consisted of blood buffy coat. Receptors originate from a woman between 18 and 70 years old with a cervical HPV16 infection that either progressed to CIN3+ or cleared (not recorded which).

Of note for this clone: The read ends 3 residues early relative to the CDR3; the germline J gene fills the gap. The chain uses TRBV11-3 and TRBJ1-3; tentative D call: TRBD1 (6 bases). CDR1 SGHNT and CDR2 YENEEA come from the germline V gene. V was trimmed by 5 bases and J by 0 bases, leaving 11 bases between them. The CDR3 contains 15 residues. CDR3 in amino acids: CASSQDSRSGNTIYF. CDR3 bases read: TGTGCCAGCAGCCAGGACAGCCGCTCTGGAAACACC.

About this clone itself: From the germline J gene comes the end of the CDR3, since the read stops 3 residues before it. This chain joins TRBV5-1 and TRBJ2-1; D gene unclear. Germline V lookup: CDR1 SGHRS, CDR2 YFSETQ. Trimming removed 6 bases at V and 4 bases at J, with 11 bases between. The CDR3 has 13 amino acids. Partial CDR3 DNA: TGCGCCAGCATGAAGGGCACGTACAATGAG. This sequence encodes CASMKGTYNE. The full CDR3 sequence reads CASMKGTYNEQFF.

To note about this clone: From the germline J gene comes the end of the CDR3, since the read stops 3 residues before it. This chain joins TRBV7-3 and TRBJ1-1; D might be TRBD1 (5 bases). Germline V CDR1 and CDR2: SGHTA, FQGTGA. The CDR3 contains 13 residues. The V and J ends lost 5 bases and 3 bases respectively, with 10 bases between them. Incomplete CDR3 DNA: TGTGCCAGCAGCCAGGCGGGGGACACTGAA. Protein sequence: CASSQAGDTE. From start to end, the CDR3 is CASSQAGDTEAFF.

In regard to this clone: The read ends 3 residues shy of where the CDR3 ends; the end is completed using the germline J gene. The J gene is TRBJ2-4, the V gene TRBV5-1, with TRBD2 matching 10 bases. V was pared by 2 bases and J by 7 bases, with 6 bases of the junction left unmatched. The CDR3 has 15 residues. Per germline, CDR1 SGHRS and CDR2 YFSETQ. The CDR3 DNA, read in part, is TGCGCCAGCAGCTTCATCTCTAGCGGGAGCAACATT. The encoded protein is CASSFISSGSNI. The CDR3 as a whole reads CASSFISSGSNIQYF.

Remarks on this clone: The DNA ends 3 residues before the CDR3 does, and the rest of the CDR3 is filled in from the germline J gene. This rearrangement joins TRBV2 to TRBJ1-3, with 7 bases identical to TRBD1. From germline, CDR1 is SNHLY and CDR2 FYNNEI. J lost 9 bases, V lost 3 bases, and 11 bases had no gene match. The CDR3 spans 15 residues. This CDR3 is CASSEQGGTSATIYF. The CDR3 DNA, read in part, is TGTGCCAGCAGTGAGCAGGGGGGTACCTCGGCCACC.

Concerning this clone itself: Sequencing ends 3 residues short of the CDR3 end; the germline J gene provides the rest. This chain links TRBV19 with TRBJ2-7, with TRBD1 identical over 8 bases. CDR1 and CDR2 from the germline V gene are LNHDA and SQIVND (reference sequence). The CDR3 covers 15 residues. V shed 1 base, J shed 3 bases, and the junction held 5 bases outside the gene matches. The covered CDR3 bases are TGTGCCAGTAGTATAGGGGACAGGAACCGCTACGAG. This sequence encodes CASSIGDRNRYE. The entire CDR3 protein reads CASSIGDRNRYEQYF.

About this clone itself: The read is 3 residues too short to cover the CDR3 end, so that end is filled in from the germline J gene. The chain has TRBV2 and TRBJ2-7, with D tentatively TRBD2 (5 bases). The ends were cut back, 8 bases at V and 6 bases at J, with 17 bases in the middle. This CDR3 is 13 amino acids long. Germline V gene sequence: CDR1 SNHLY, CDR2 FYNNEI. Partial CDR3 DNA: TGTGCCAGCGAGGGCTTGGAGTCAGGCGAG. It encodes CASEGLESGE. The CDR3 as a whole reads CASEGLESGEQYF.

Of note for this clone: Other DNA sequences from this sample encode an identical CDR3 as well. CDR3 DNA, as far as it was read: TGTGCCAGCAGTACGCGCGCAGGGGCCTATGGC. Amino acids: CASSTRAGAYG. The CDR3, in full, reads CASSTRAGAYGYTF. The V and J genes are TRBV5-6 and TRBJ1-2; maybe TRBD1 (6 bases). Coverage ceases 3 residues before the CDR3 finishes, and the germline J gene fills in the end. This CDR3 spans 14 amino acids. Trimming cost V 5 bases and J 4 bases, with 15 bases left between them. CDR1 is SGHDT, CDR2 YYEEEE, per germline.

On this clone: The read ends 3 residues shy of where the CDR3 ends; the end is completed using the germline J gene. Other DNA sequences of this sample code for an identical CDR3. The V gene is TRBV5-1, the J gene TRBJ1-2; possible D gene TRBD1, 5 bases. The V gene lost 4 bases and the J gene lost 4 bases, with 8 bases spanning the gap. There are 12 residues in the CDR3. In germline, CDR1 is SGHRS, CDR2 YFSETQ. The covered CDR3 bases are TGCGCCAGCAGCCGAGACAGCTATGGC. As protein: CASSRDSYG. The entire CDR3 protein reads CASSRDSYGYTF.

Note on this clone: Read sequence stops 3 residues before the CDR3 end, and the germline J gene provides the missing end. The chain couples TRBV19 to TRBJ2-2, with D perhaps matching TRBD1 (6 bases). V gave up 1 base and J gave up 3 bases, with 12 bases separating them. The CDR3 runs 16 residues. Germline assignment: CDR1 LNHDA and CDR2 SQIVND (reference sequence). This CDR3 is CASSIGQGFDTGELFF. Partial CDR3 DNA: TGTGCCAGTAGTATAGGTCAGGGGTTCGACACCGGGGAG.

With regard to this clone: The read is 3 residues too short to cover the CDR3 end, so that end is filled in from the germline J gene. V gene TRBV7-9 combines with J gene TRBJ1-5; TRBD1 aligns across 7 bases. V was pared by 5 bases and J by 0 bases, with 4 bases of the junction left unmatched. Looked up from germline, CDR1 is SEHNR and CDR2 is FQNEAQ (reference sequence). The CDR3 totals 15 residues. The CDR3 spells CASSAGTDSNQPQHF. The sequenced CDR3 bases are TGTGCCAGCAGCGCCGGGACAGATAGCAATCAGCCC.

About this clone itself: Read sequence stops 3 residues before the CDR3 end, and the germline J gene provides the missing end. The gene calls are TRBV9 and TRBJ2-7, with TRBD1 as a possible D gene (7 bases). The V end was cut by 4 bases, the J end by 6 bases, with 14 bases between. CDR3 size: 13 residues. In germline, CDR1 is SGDLS, CDR2 YYNGEE. This chain's CDR3 is CASSQGGYTEQYF. The part of the CDR3 DNA that was read is TGTGCCAGCAGCCAGGGGGGATATACCGAG.

Regarding this clone: The CDR3 end is not reached by the read, which stops 3 residues before it; the germline J gene fills it in. The genes are TRBV20-1 and TRBJ2-3, with a weak D call TRBD1 (5 bases). This CDR3 region has 14 residues. Germline-derived CDR1 and CDR2 are DFQATT and SNEGSKA (reference sequence). The covered CDR3 bases are TGCAGTGCGGTAGGGGTTCCCGGTGGTCAGCCG. Residues: CSAVGVPGGQP. The full CDR3 is CSAVGVPGGQPQYF.

As concerns this clone: The read halts 3 residues ahead of the CDR3 end, with the missing end drawn from the germline J gene. V is TRBV19 and J is TRBJ2-2, with TRBD2 as a possible D gene (6 bases). Trimming cost V 4 bases and J 2 bases, with 20 bases left between them. Germline CDR1 LNHDA, CDR2 SQIVND (reference sequence). CDR3 size: 18 residues. The CDR3 sequence: CASSKERLAGRNTGELFF. The covered CDR3 bases are TGTGCCAGTAGTAAGGAACGTCTGGCGGGGCGAAACACCGGGGAG. The full variable domain, with the rest looked up from reference TRBV19 and TRBJ2-2, is DGGITQSPKYLFRKEGQNVTLSCEQNLNHDAMYWYRQDPGQGLRLIYYSQIVNDFQKGDIAEGYSVSREKKESFPLTVTSAQKNPTAFYLCASSKERLAGRNTGELFFGEGSRLTVL.

About this clone itself: The read falls 3 residues short of the CDR3 end, and the missing part is taken from the germline J gene. The rearrangement joins TRBV5-4 to TRBJ1-1, with D uncertain. This CDR3 is 14 amino acids long. CDR1 and CDR2 (germline): SGHNT, YYREEE (reference sequence). V gave up 7 bases and J gave up 2 bases, with 15 bases separating them. The chain's CDR3 is CASGPPAANTEAFF. The sequenced CDR3 bases are TGTGCCAGCGGGCCCCCGGCAGCTAACACTGAA.

Remarks on this clone: Coverage ceases 3 residues before the CDR3 finishes, and the germline J gene fills in the end. The chain recombines TRBV2 with TRBJ1-2; no clear D. V dropped 1 base and J dropped 4 bases, with 4 bases sitting between them. Germline V lookup: CDR1 SNHLY, CDR2 FYNNEI. The CDR3 sequence is 12 residues long. CDR3: CASSEGGYGYTF. The covered CDR3 bases are TGTGCCAGCAGTGAAGGAGGCTATGGC.

With regard to this clone: The read comes to an end 3 residues before the CDR3 does, leaving the germline J gene to fill in the end. The chain employs TRBV28 and TRBJ2-1, with TRBD2 matching 7 bases. This CDR3 spans 13 amino acids. Germline V gene data show CDR1 as MDHEN and CDR2 as SYDVKM. V was clipped by 7 bases and J by 9 bases; unmatched bases: 9. Partial CDR3 DNA: TGTGCCAGCACTTCGGGACTAATCAGTGAG. Its protein is CASTSGLISE. The full CDR3 reads CASTSGLISEQFF. The complete variable domain, with remaining parts taken from reference TRBV28 and TRBJ2-1, reads DVKVTQSSRYLVKRTGEKVFLECVQDMDHENMFWYRQDPGLGLRLIYFSYDVKMKEKGDIPEGYSVSREKKERFSLILESASTNQTSMYLCASTSGLISEQFFGPGTRLTVL.